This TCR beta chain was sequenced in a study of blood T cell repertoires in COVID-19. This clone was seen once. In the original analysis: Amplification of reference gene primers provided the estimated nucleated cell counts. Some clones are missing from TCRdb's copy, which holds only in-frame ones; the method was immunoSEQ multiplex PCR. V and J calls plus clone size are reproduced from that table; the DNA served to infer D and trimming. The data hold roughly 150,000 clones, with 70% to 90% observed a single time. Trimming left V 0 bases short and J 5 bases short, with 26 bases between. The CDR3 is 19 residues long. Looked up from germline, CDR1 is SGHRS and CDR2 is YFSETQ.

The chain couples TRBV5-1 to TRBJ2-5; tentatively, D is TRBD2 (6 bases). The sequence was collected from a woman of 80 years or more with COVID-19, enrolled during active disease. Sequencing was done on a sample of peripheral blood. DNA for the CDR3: TGCGCCAGCAGCTTGGACGGGGACCTATCCCGCGGGGTAAGGGAGACCCAGTACTTC. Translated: CASSLDGDLSRGVRETQYF.